The 20 T cell receptor beta chains reported below all come from one sample, sequenced in a study of T cells in Graves' hyperthyroidism and ophthalmopathy. TCR beta CDR3 regions were amplified from RNA transcripts. Researchers ran a first-round RT-PCR on the TCR CDR3 using the HTBI primer set. TCRdb re-analysed the multiplex PCR reads in MiXCR, keeping a single row per CDR3 protein. The data contain 300,000 to 350,000 distinct CDR3 sequences, roughly 13% of them singletons. Sequencing was done on a sample of blood. These receptors originate from a woman in her thirties with Graves' hyperthyroidism.

The V call is TRBV2, the J call TRBJ1-3; no clear D. V dropped 0 bases and J dropped 4 bases, with 10 bases sitting between them. The germline V gene has CDR1 SNHLY and CDR2 FYNNEI. The CDR3 is made up of 15 amino acids. Here the CDR3 reads CASSEAGGPGNTIYF. CDR3 sequence (DNA): TGTGCCAGCAGTGAAGCTGGCGGCCCGGGAAACACCATATATTTT. The entire variable domain, with the rest obtained from reference TRBV2 and TRBJ1-3, is as follows: EPEVTQTPSHQVTQMGQEVILRCVPISNHLYFYWYRQILGQKVEFLVSFYNNEISEKSEIFDDQFSVERPDGSNFTLKIRSTKLEDSAMYFCASSEAGGPGNTIYFGEGSWLTVV.

The genes are TRBV6-1 and TRBJ2-1, with TRBD1 matching 12 bases. From germline, CDR1 is MNHNS and CDR2 SASEGT. The CDR3 is 15 amino acids. V shed 5 bases, J shed 13 bases, and the junction held 12 bases outside the gene matches. The CDR3 region is CASSYRDRGRGGQFF. In DNA form, the CDR3 reads TGTGCCAGCAGTTACAGGGACAGGGGGCGGGGGGGTCAGTTCTTC.

This clonotype was counted between two and nine times. V is TRBV2 and J is TRBJ2-6; D may be TRBD2 (6 bases). There are 15 residues in the CDR3. V dropped 11 bases and J dropped 0 bases, with 14 bases sitting between them. Germline V CDR1 and CDR2: SNHLY, FYNNEI. The CDR3 bases are TGTGCCGGTGGACGGGGGACCTCTGGGGCCAACGTCCTGACTTTC. This codes for CAGGRGTSGANVLTF. The full variable domain, completed using reference TRBV2 and TRBJ2-6, is EPEVTQTPSHQVTQMGQEVILRCVPISNHLYFYWYRQILGQKVEFLVSFYNNEISEKSEIFDDQFSVERPDGSNFTLKIRSTKLEDSAMYFCAGGRGTSGANVLTFGAGSRLTVL.

Only a few counts were recorded for this clonotype. This chain links TRBV9 with TRBJ2-3; a possible D gene is TRBD2 (5 bases). This CDR3 comprises 15 residues. V was shortened by 0 bases and J by 3 bases, with 11 bases between the two germline ends. Looked up from germline, CDR1 is SGDLS and CDR2 is YYNGEE. Written as DNA, the CDR3 is TGTGCCAGCAGCGTAGGGACTGCGTGGACAGATACGCAGTATTTT. This codes for CASSVGTAWTDTQYF.

On this clonotype itself: The junction differs from germline at one of its ends, possibly a read error. The chain couples TRBV11-2 to TRBJ2-5; the D call may be TRBD1 or TRBD2 (5 bases each). Germline V CDR1 and CDR2: SGHAT, FQNNGV. The CDR3 totals 14 residues. The CDR3 region is CASSLGAGREPQYF. The DNA for the CDR3 is TGTGCCAGCAGCTTAGGTGCAGGGAGAGAGCCCCAGTACTTC.

At least ten counts were recorded for this clonotype. The rearrangement joins TRBV19 to TRBJ2-1; D possibly uses TRBD1 or TRBD2 (6 bases each). The CDR3 runs 14 residues. The V end lost 5 bases, the J end lost 3 bases, and 11 bases lay between the germline ends. Per germline, CDR1 LNHDA and CDR2 SQIVND (reference sequence). For the CDR3, the DNA is TGTGCCAGTAGTCTCCGGGGGCTCTACAATGAGCAGTTCTTC. It translates to CASSLRGLYNEQFF.

This clonotype has only a few counts. This chain connects TRBV5-1 to TRBJ1-2, with unresolved D. The CDR3 extends over 13 amino acids. V lost 4 bases and J 0 bases, leaving 7 bases between the germline ends. Germline V gives CDR1 SGHRS, CDR2 YFSETQ. The CDR3 protein is CASSEGTNYGYTF. The CDR3 DNA is TGCGCCAGCAGCGAAGGCACTAACTATGGCTACACCTTC. Supplemented by reference TRBV5-1 and TRBJ1-2, the full variable domain reads KAGVTQTPRYLIKTRGQQVTLSCSPISGHRSVSWYQQTPGQGLQFLFEYFSETQRNKGNFPGRFSGRQFSNSRSEMNVSTLELGDSALYLCASSEGTNYGYTFGSGTRLTVV.

In its sample, this clonotype was seen many times. V and J are TRBV28 and TRBJ1-3; D gene ambiguous. Germline V gives CDR1 MDHEN, CDR2 SYDVKM. V dropped 8 bases and J dropped 3 bases, with 11 bases sitting between them. The CDR3 is 13 residues long. CDR3 protein: CASFGGFGNTIYF. Written as DNA, the CDR3 is TGTGCCAGCTTTGGAGGGTTTGGAAACACCATATATTTT.

This clonotype was seen many times. The chain combines TRBV6-1 with TRBJ2-7; TRBD2 aligns across 8 bases. V trimming: 5 bases; J trimming: 2 bases; junction bases outside the gene matches: 11. CDR3 length: 16 amino acids. CDR1 MNHNS and CDR2 SASEGT come from the germline V gene. CDR3 in DNA: TGTGCCAGCAGTCTGGAGAGAATAGCGGGAACCTACGAGCAGTACTTC. Translated: CASSLERIAGTYEQYF.

As concerns this clonotype: This may stem from a read error, because a much larger clone lies one nucleotide away. Because it lacks the conserved phenylalanine or tryptophan at the end, this CDR3 is likely a read error. The chain has TRBV28 and TRBJ2-7, with TRBD2 matching over 12 bases. The CDR3 has 14 amino acids. With V trimmed by 7 bases and J by 9 bases, 10 bases remained unmatched. Per germline, CDR1 MDHEN and CDR2 SYDVKM. Here the CDR3 reads CASKHRLAGEVQYL. CDR3 nucleotides: TGTGCCAGCAAACACAGACTAGCGGGAGAGGTGCAGTACCTC.

This chain links TRBV12-3 or TRBV12-4 with TRBJ2-6, with D maybe TRBD2 (5 bases). The CDR3 contains 15 residues. V was trimmed by 3 bases and J by 3 bases, leaving 9 bases between them. CDR3 sequence (DNA): TGTGCCAGCAGTTTCTTTGGAGGTGGGGCCAACGTCCTGACTTTC. Translated: CASSFFGGGANVLTF.

In this sample, this clonotype turned up a few times. The J gene is TRBJ1-1, the V gene TRBV18, with 7 bases identical to TRBD1. This CDR3 is built from 14 residues. Germline V gives CDR1 KGHSH, CDR2 LQKENI. J was trimmed by 7 bases and V by 4 bases; bases with no gene match: 9. CDR3 nucleotides: TGTGCCAGCTCACTTACTGACAGGGCACATGAAGCTTTCTTT. Its translation: CASSLTDRAHEAFF.

This clonotype was counted at least ten times. The genes are TRBV30 and TRBJ2-5, with D maybe TRBD2 (7 bases). V was clipped by 5 bases and J by 4 bases, with 14 bases between them. The germline gives CDR1 GTSNPN, CDR2 SVGIG (reference sequence). CDR3 length equals 13 residues. This chain's CDR3 is CAWDGGLGETQYF. Here the CDR3 DNA reads TGTGCCTGGGACGGGGGGCTCGGAGAGACCCAGTACTTC. Complete variable domain (other parts from reference TRBV30 and TRBJ2-5): SQTIHQWPATLVQPVGSPLSLECTVEGTSNPNLYWYRQAAGRGLQLLFYSVGIGQISSEVPQNLSASRPQDRQFILSSKKLLLSDSGFYLCAWDGGLGETQYFGPGTRLLVL.

This clonotype occurred many times. The J gene is TRBJ2-5, the V gene TRBV12-3 or TRBV12-4; D gene ambiguous. The CDR3 length is 13 residues. Trimming stripped 1 base from V and 5 bases from J, with 8 bases between. The CDR3 reads CASSLDRVETQYF. The CDR3 DNA reads TGTGCCAGCAGTTTAGACCGTGTCGAGACCCAGTACTTC.

Ten or more counts support this clonotype. The chain carries TRBV28 and TRBJ2-7; D gene unclear. Germline values: CDR1 MDHEN, CDR2 SYDVKM. Trimming pared 5 bases from V and 2 bases from J, leaving 19 bases between. CDR3 length: 16 residues. The DNA for the CDR3 is TGTGCCAGCAGTACGGCCCTCCGCCAAGTGGCCTACGAGCAGTACTTC. Amino acid sequence: CASSTALRQVAYEQYF.

This clonotype was observed at least ten times. This chain joins TRBV12-3 or TRBV12-4 and TRBJ1-1; D possibly corresponds to TRBD1 (5 bases). The CDR3 runs 15 residues. V shed 5 bases and J shed 4 bases, with 17 bases lying between them. The CDR3 reads CASSVGQDPVTEAFF. The CDR3 DNA reads as TGTGCCAGCAGTGTAGGACAAGACCCTGTCACTGAAGCTTTCTTT.

This clonotype was counted ten times or more. The chain joins TRBV12-3 or TRBV12-4 to TRBJ1-1, with 8 nucleotides matching TRBD1. This CDR3 is built from 14 residues. V lost 6 bases to trimming and J lost 5 bases; unmatched junction nucleotides: 8. The CDR3 reads CASSPTGVGTEAFF. Written as DNA, the CDR3 is TGTGCCAGCAGCCCGACAGGGGTTGGGACTGAAGCTTTCTTT.

This clonotype occurred many times. The chain links TRBV6-2 or TRBV6-3 to TRBJ1-3; D not certain. The V gene lost 4 bases and the J gene lost 4 bases, with 11 bases spanning the gap. In germline, CDR1 is MNHEY, CDR2 SVGEGT. CDR3 length equals 14 residues. This CDR3 is CASSSRTAGNTIYF. As DNA, the CDR3 is TGTGCCAGCAGTTCGAGGACGGCCGGAAACACCATATATTTT.

At least ten counts were recorded for this clonotype. The genes are TRBV27 and TRBJ2-7, with 10 bases matching TRBD1. This CDR3 has 14 amino acids. J was trimmed by 3 bases and V by 4 bases; bases with no gene match: 3. Germline CDR1 MNHEY, CDR2 SMNVEV (reference sequence). CDR3 sequence reads: CASSSTGGGYEQYF. The CDR3, as DNA: TGTGCCAGCAGTTCGACAGGGGGCGGCTACGAGCAGTACTTC.

This clonotype was found many times. This sequence joins TRBV28 and TRBJ2-1; D is tentatively TRBD1 or TRBD2 (5 bases each). Germline lookup yields CDR1 MDHEN and CDR2 SYDVKM. V was trimmed by 2 bases and J by 9 bases, leaving 23 bases between them. The CDR3 totals 17 residues. The CDR3 bases are TGTGCCAGCAGTTTAGAGGTCGGGGCGACGTTGCGCGTTGAGCAGTTCTTC. Amino acids: CASSLEVGATLRVEQFF. Full variable domain (remainder filled in from reference TRBV28 and TRBJ2-1): DVKVTQSSRYLVKRTGEKVFLECVQDMDHENMFWYRQDPGLGLRLIYFSYDVKMKEKGDIPEGYSVSREKKERFSLILESASTNQTSMYLCASSLEVGATLRVEQFFGPGTRLTVL.